This T cell receptor beta chain originates from a study of T cell responses to AZD1222 COVID-19 vaccine. Study-level results: Recipients of AZD1222 seropositive at baseline numbered only 6 or 7. Spike-specific TCR breadth and depth grew following two AZD1222 doses.

The data were produced by immunoSEQ multiplex PCR, yet TCRdb's version contains in-frame clones alone and is incomplete. The table records tens of thousands of clones, 80% to 90% of them present only once. Details on this clone: As yet, its antigen is unknown.

Trimming removed 5 bases from V and 8 bases from J; junction bases left unmatched: 10. Germline CDR1 SGHTA, CDR2 FQGNSA. This CDR3 is 16 amino acids long. Sequencing was performed on peripheral blood, taken on day 0 of AZD1222 vaccination. This sequence was found in an adult in good health. The V and J genes are TRBV7-2 and TRBJ1-4, with 11 bases lining up with TRBD1. The CDR3 sequence: CASSQNGQGAGEKLFF. DNA of the CDR3: TGTGCCAGCAGCCAGAACGGACAGGGGGCCGGGGAAAAACTGTTTTTT.